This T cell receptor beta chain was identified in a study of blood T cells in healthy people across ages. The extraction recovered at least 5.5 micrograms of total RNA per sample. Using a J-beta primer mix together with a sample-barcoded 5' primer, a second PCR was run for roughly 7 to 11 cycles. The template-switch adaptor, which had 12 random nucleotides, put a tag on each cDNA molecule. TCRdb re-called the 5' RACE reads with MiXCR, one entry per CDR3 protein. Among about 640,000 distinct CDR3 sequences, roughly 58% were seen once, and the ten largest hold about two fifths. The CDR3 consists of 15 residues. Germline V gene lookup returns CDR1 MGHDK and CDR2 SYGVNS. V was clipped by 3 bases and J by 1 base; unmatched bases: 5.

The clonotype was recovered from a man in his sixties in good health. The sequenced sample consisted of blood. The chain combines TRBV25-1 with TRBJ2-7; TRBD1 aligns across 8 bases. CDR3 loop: CASSDSGGLSYEQYF. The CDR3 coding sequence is TGTGCCAGCAGTGACTCAGGGGGCCTATCCTACGAGCAGTACTTC.